This record concerns one T cell receptor (beta chain) sequence. Its antigen is not known. Trimming took off 6 bases at V and 6 bases at J, with 16 bases between the two ends. Germline assignment: CDR1 DFQATT and CDR2 SNEGSKA (reference sequence). CDR3 length equals 13 residues. The sample belongs to a study of blood T cells in healthy people across ages. The wider study: Template switching recovered approximately one barcoded beta molecule for every two T cells. Study outcomes and limitations: Among T cells, TCR beta diversity per million cells dropped roughly linearly as age rose. Long-lived and aged donors differed, with more naive CD4+ cells and higher diversity in the long-lived.

Then a second PCR, running about 6 to 11 cycles, was carried out with a sample-barcoded 5' primer and a J-beta primer mix. TCRdb re-called the 5' RACE reads through MiXCR, storing one row per CDR3 protein. The data hold 580,000 or so distinct CDR3 sequences, with around half observed a single time. This TCR derives from an older man in good health. Sequenced input: blood. The chain recombines TRBV20-1 with TRBJ2-3; D may be TRBD2 (5 bases). The DNA for the CDR3 is TGCAGTGCCTCTTACGGAGGTAGGGATACGCAGTATTTT. Its protein is CSASYGGRDTQYF.